This TCR beta chain was sequenced during a study of cytomegalovirus exposure and HLA in healthy donors (dated by TCRdb to 2015 to 2018). About the study as a whole: An earlier analysis of roughly 570 of the donors reported around 280 Gb of sequence data and 117 million unique TCR beta sequences obtained from around 170 million T cells. Approximately 300 gigabases of sequencing data and approximately 93 million unique TCR sequences were included in an early release covering about 620 HLA-typed donors. Among the roughly 400 genotyped donors, around 81% belonged to the genetic ancestry cluster associated with self-reported Caucasian donors. The study aimed to test whether cataloging public T cell receptors could reveal signatures of past pathogen exposure. The study profiled the T cell repertoires of under 850 subjects by immunosequencing and related them to cytomegalovirus serostatus. Besides the first cohort of some 670 subjects, a separate validation cohort made up of 120 different subjects was used. To predict cytomegalovirus infection status, the study combined high-throughput TCR immunosequencing, statistical association of individual TCRs with disease status, and machine learning. To study patterns of TCR occurrence, a later analysis re-analyzed previously published TCR beta repertoires from 500 to 850 donors and added high-resolution HLA genotyping. Rather than using new phenotypic data, the later analysis identified candidate immune exposures from TCR beta sequences and from how often those sequences occurred across donors. An earlier analysis of fewer than 750 of the donors used high-throughput TCR beta sequencing to judge whether each TCR beta V gene segment behaved as functional or pseudogenic. Donor age, sex, ethnicity and CMV serostatus were collected together with the repertoire data. In a later genetic analysis, genome-wide SNP genotypes for about 65% of the roughly 700 donors were used, and that subset was treated as a discovery cohort. All discovery cohort repertoires had been generated using a single sequencing platform. HLA typing included class I and class II loci at four-digit resolution. Typing coverage varied by locus: about 620-630 donors for A, B, C, DRB1 and DQB1; more than 500 for DQA1; approximately 570 for DPA1; roughly 450 for DPB1. Roughly 5 DR-DQ haplotypes were handled as single units for association and clustering because linkage in the cohort was strong. Among 300 to 450 genotyped donors of the cohort, an average of approximately 250,000 unique TCR beta nucleotide sequences were sequenced per donor, roughly 18% of them non-productive.

What the work shows at the level of the full study, not this receptor alone: In vitro tests confirmed that a few of the cytomegalovirus-associated TCR beta chains recognize cytomegalovirus antigens. For the cohort, immune exposure information was limited to CMV serostatus. Only TCR beta chains were sequenced in this cohort, and the absence of alpha or paired-chain data limited detectable features. Some IMGT-functional V segments, including TRBV6-2 and TRBV6-3, could not be distinguished by the 87-base-pair reads and were therefore excluded. Specific HLA alleles were associated with more than 15,000 TCR beta sequences at a false discovery rate of 0.05 in a later analysis. According to the authors, the approach could potentially be generalized to other disease states and immunological phenotypes. According to a later analysis, parvovirus B19, influenza, CMV and Epstein-Barr virus appeared linked to several top co-occurrence clusters. The classifier was reported to diagnose cytomegalovirus status with high specificity and sensitivity in both the original cohort and the validation cohort. A later analysis found that HLA-associated TCR beta chains were more clonally expanded and had lower generation probabilities than equally common non-associated chains. Broadly in line with IMGT annotations, most TCR beta V segments showed up in productive rearrangements about 87% or about 30% of the time in an earlier analysis of around 600 of the donors. A group of highly shared sequence variants was considered likely to be a technical artifact of the sequencing pipeline. Seventeen rarely observed V segments, including chromosome 9 orphons, were excluded from the earlier analysis of about 610 of the donors because counts were too low. A later analysis found that TCR association rates varied across HLA loci, with DRB1 alleles showing the most associated TCRs and HLA-C alleles the fewest. Roughly uniform sequencing depth across donors was assumed in presence/absence analyses, although this assumption may not hold. The study gave a list of 150 to 200 TCR beta chains associated with cytomegalovirus. Assigning TCR associations to individual alleles was difficult when HLA alleles, especially DR and DQ, strongly co-occurred. V-gene and J-gene trimming of TCR beta chains was associated with a missense DCLRE1C variant in a later genetic analysis, and the association was replicated in an independent cohort. A later analysis found that most CMV-associated TCR beta chains appeared HLA-restricted, with HLA associations seemingly driven largely by CMV exposure. Because HLA typing was unavailable for some donors at each locus, only the typed subset was used in association tests. A further reported finding was that TCR beta sequences accurately predicted the HLA-A and HLA-B alleles for most subjects in the first cohort. A later genetic analysis reported fewer N-insertions in productive TCRs among donors in an Asian-associated ancestry cluster than the roughly 720-donor mean. Most TCR sequences were seen in very few donors, while some public TCRs were found in many individuals. Correlated functional status among segregating V segments might be attributable to linkage disequilibrium, but an unknown experimental factor could not be ruled out.

Library construction relied on the immunoSEQ multiplex PCR assay. The multiplex PCR relied on a mix of 60 forward primers for TCR Vbeta segments and 13 reverse primers for TCR Jbeta segments. A multiplex PCR assay on genomic DNA amplified the CDR3 region of rearranged TCR beta genes. The amplified TCR beta libraries were sequenced on the Illumina HiSeq System as 87-base-pair reads. The authors' pipeline ran thus. A later analysis tallied some 79 million unique TCR beta chains across the approximately 670 repertoires, and around 9.9 million of those chains were shared by two or more donors. Raw reads were error-corrected and collapsed into unique sequences by a nearest-neighbor algorithm in which closely related sequences were merged to remove PCR and sequencing errors. To assign V, D and J gene segments, CDR3 sequences were aligned to IMGT reference sequences. Each retained sequence needed at least a six-nucleotide match to both a V gene segment and a J gene segment. A rearrangement was called productive if the CDR3 had no stop codons and remained in frame with V and J, and every other rearrangement was called non-productive. Following IMGT convention, CDR3 was defined as the stretch from the second conserved V-encoded cysteine up to the conserved J-encoded phenylalanine. Sequences without an unambiguous match to a single V gene segment were excluded from the earlier analysis of several hundred of the donors. An earlier analysis of almost 600 of the donors classified V segments as functional when productive rearrangements were above 56.7% and as segregating when the standard deviation between donors was above 5%. A statistical classification framework was developed to diagnose cytomegalovirus status using the catalog of TCR beta chain sequences. In a later analysis, TCR nucleotide sequences were compared against IMGT/GENE-DB human TR gene sequences so that V and J genes could be assigned. The TCRdist pipeline was used in a later analysis to assign CDR3 sequences and most-parsimonious VDJ recombination scenarios. A later analysis defined each TCR beta chain by its CDR3 amino acid sequence plus V-gene family, and excluded reads lacking a unique V-gene family. In a later analysis, nearly 600 highly shared, low-generation-probability nucleotide sequences were removed to address suspected cross-contamination and a sequencing artifact. A later analysis calculated a clonal expansion index for each public chain from normalized within-repertoire ranks of inferred template counts. A later analysis computed generation probabilities with a VDJ recombination model fitted to out-of-frame rearrangements, and checked the results against IGoR. In a later analysis, hypergeometric tests were used to score TCR-TCR, TCR-HLA and TCR-CMV co-occurrence, with a repertoire-size bias correction applied to TCR pairs. In a later analysis, false discovery rates were estimated by permuting HLA or CMV assignments 20 times. In a later analysis, co-occurring TCRs were grouped using DBSCAN, and TCRdist sequence similarity was added for clustering within HLA-allele-positive subsets. Co-occurrence clustering excluded repertoires with fewer than 30,000 or more than 120,000 public chains, plus five with anomalous nucleotide sharing. What TCRdb holds here is the immuneACCESS table cut down to in-frame rearrangements. Part of the clones is not present; checked against another copy, under half of the missing clones reflect an unresolved V gene, and the others are unexplained. V, J and clone size are taken as reported in that table, and D and trimming were inferred from the DNA itself. The table for this sample lists 75,000 to 90,000 clones; 70% to 85% of them were counted only once. The ten largest clones take up under 15% of the sample.

This clone has just a few counts. Its specific antigen is unknown. No base qualities exist here, and no much larger clone lies one base off it. The germline V gene specifies MGHRA as CDR1 and YSYEKL as CDR2. V is reduced by 0 bases and J by 8 bases, leaving a spacing of 16 bases between them. The CDR3 has 16 amino acids, counting the end cysteine and phenylalanine. Of all the DNA, just the CDR3 is kept, 48 bases in frame from base 1. In total, around 600 healthy bone marrow donors made up the cohort. At the time of sampling, all cohort members were nominally healthy, though unrecorded immune exposures were likely present. CMV serostatus was positive for about 270 and negative for about 50% of the roughly 700 cohort members, and was not recorded for this donor. A peripheral blood sample was collected from each donor, and TCR beta sequencing was performed on peripheral blood mononuclear cells. The Qiagen DNeasy Blood Extraction Kit was used to extract genomic DNA from the blood cell samples.

This receptor was taken from a human donor in good health. The sequenced sample consisted of PBMCs. Recombination connected TRBV4-1 to TRBJ1-4, with TRBD1 tentatively as D gene (6 bases match). This receptor carries the CDR3 CASSQDSAQGREKLFF. The DNA sequence is as follows: TGCGCCAGCAGCCAAGACTCAGCACAGGGCCGAGAAAAACTGTTTTTT.